Described below is a single TCR beta chain sequence and its context. V was pared by 6 bases and J by 0 bases, with 6 bases of the junction left unmatched. There are 15 residues in the CDR3. In germline, CDR1 is SQVTM, CDR2 ANQGSEA. Cycle 7 day 1, cycle 4 day 1, and baseline were the timepoints at which blood was sampled. Sequencing was performed with immunoSEQ multiplex PCR; in TCRdb, only in-frame clones are kept and a portion is missing. The sample lists 98,000 or so clones, more than 85% seen once, with around 0.8% in the top ten. The sample belongs to a study of OX40 agonist ivuxolimab in advanced cancers. Study details: Dose-escalation patients were diagnosed with hepatocellular carcinoma, melanoma, renal cell cancer or head and neck cancer.

This chain uses TRBV29-1 with TRBJ2-3, with 10 bases fitting TRBD2. The sequence was obtained from an adult with an advanced solid tumor such as melanoma, head and neck, liver or kidney cancer. This specimen consisted of CD4+ or CD8+ T cells sorted from blood, obtained in a trial of the OX40 agonist ivuxolimab. In nucleotides, the CDR3 is TGCAGCGTGGTAGCGGGAGGCCTTAGCACAGATACGCAGTATTTT. Translation gives CSVVAGGLSTDTQYF.